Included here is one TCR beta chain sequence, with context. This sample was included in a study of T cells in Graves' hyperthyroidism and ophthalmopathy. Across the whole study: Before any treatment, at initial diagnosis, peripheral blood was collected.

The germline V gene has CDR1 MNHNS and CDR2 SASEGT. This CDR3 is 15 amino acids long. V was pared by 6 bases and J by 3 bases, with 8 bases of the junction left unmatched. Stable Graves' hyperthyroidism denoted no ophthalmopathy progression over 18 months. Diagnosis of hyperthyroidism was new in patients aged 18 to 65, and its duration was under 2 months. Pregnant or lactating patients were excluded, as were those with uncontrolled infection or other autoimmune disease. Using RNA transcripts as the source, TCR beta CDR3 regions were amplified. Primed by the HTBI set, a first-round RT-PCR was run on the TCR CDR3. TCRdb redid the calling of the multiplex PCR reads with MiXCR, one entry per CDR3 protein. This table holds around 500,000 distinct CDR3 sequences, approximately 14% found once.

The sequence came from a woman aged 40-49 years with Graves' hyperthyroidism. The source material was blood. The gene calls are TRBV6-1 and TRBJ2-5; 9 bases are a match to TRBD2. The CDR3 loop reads CASRPPAGGKETQYF. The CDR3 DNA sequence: TGTGCCAGCAGACCCCCCGCGGGGGGGAAAGAGACCCAGTACTTC.